The 8 T cell receptor beta chains below were found in one sample sequenced in a study of human T cells and chemical hapten exposure. The time point was: patch test 1, 2 weeks after DPC sensitization. Treatment specified: therapeutic diphenylcyclopropenone sensitization with weekly scalp DPC. Using its own MiXCR run on the RACE reads, TCRdb lists one record per CDR3 protein. The sample carries around 190,000 distinct CDR3 sequences, 20% to 25% recorded once. Sequencing used whole blood, obtained in connection with sensitization to the hapten diphenylcyclopropenone (DPC). Source of these receptors: a woman aged 50 to 60 with alopecia areata. Some clones in this sample may be carry-over from other donors' samples.

The chain carries TRBV29-1 and TRBJ1-4; 8 nucleotides agree with TRBD1. Germline CDR1 reads SQVTM; CDR2 reads ANQGSEA. V was pared by 4 bases and J by 4 bases, with 2 bases of the junction left unmatched. This CDR3 has 13 amino acids. The CDR3 reads CSVGDRSNEKLFF. CDR3 coding DNA: TGCAGCGTTGGGGACAGGAGTAATGAAAAACTGTTTTTT.

This rearrangement joins TRBV5-1 to TRBJ1-5; 7 bases map to TRBD1. The J segment lost 0 bases and the V segment lost 0 bases, leaving 6 bases of the junction unmatched. The germline gives CDR1 SGHRS, CDR2 YFSETQ. The length of the CDR3 is 17 residues. CDR3: CASSLGETGLSNQPQHF. In nucleotides, the CDR3 is TGCGCCAGCAGCTTGGGGGAGACAGGGCTTAGCAATCAGCCCCAGCATTTT. Full variable domain (rest looked up from reference TRBV5-1 and TRBJ1-5): KAGVTQTPRYLIKTRGQQVTLSCSPISGHRSVSWYQQTPGQGLQFLFEYFSETQRNKGNFPGRFSGRQFSNSRSEMNVSTLELGDSALYLCASSLGETGLSNQPQHFGDGTRLSIL.

The gene calls are TRBV5-1 and TRBJ1-1; D perhaps matches TRBD1 (5 bases). V was cut by 4 bases and J by 5 bases, with 12 bases left in between. Germline V CDR1 and CDR2: SGHRS, YFSETQ. The CDR3 loop spans 13 amino acids. Here the CDR3 reads CASSPRDRTEAFF. CDR3 nucleotide sequence: TGCGCCAGCAGCCCCAGGGATCGGACTGAAGCTTTCTTT.

V gene TRBV3-1 combines with J gene TRBJ2-3; TRBD2 matches at 11 bases. Germline loops: CDR1 LGHDT, CDR2 YNNKEL (reference sequence). The CDR3 loop spans 16 amino acids. V trimming: 0 bases; J trimming: 3 bases; junction bases outside the gene matches: 2. CDR3 sequence reads: CASSQDSGRGTDTQYF. The CDR3 DNA reads as TGTGCCAGCAGCCAAGATAGCGGGAGGGGAACAGATACGCAGTATTTT.

The chain is built from TRBV28 and TRBJ1-1; D is undetermined. From germline, CDR1 is MDHEN and CDR2 SYDVKM. The CDR3 runs 12 residues. Between the trimmed V and J ends, which lost 2 bases and 11 bases, there was a span of 12 bases. CDR3 DNA sequence: TGTGCCAGCAGTTTAATGGTACAAGTGGCTTTCTTT. It encodes CASSLMVQVAFF.

V and J are TRBV15 and TRBJ2-3, with D perhaps TRBD1 (5 bases). Deletions cut 6 bases from V and 2 bases from J, with 12 bases between. Germline V gives CDR1 LNHNV, CDR2 YYDKDF (reference sequence). The CDR3 length is 14 residues. CDR3 in DNA: TGTGCCACCAGAATGACAGTTAACACAGATACGCAGTATTTT. Translation gives CATRMTVNTDTQYF.

This clonotype came up a few times. This chain uses TRBV2 with TRBJ2-3; 11 bases are shared with TRBD2. CDR1 and CDR2 (germline): SNHLY, FYNNEI. V shed 7 bases, J shed 4 bases, and the junction held 4 bases outside the gene matches. This CDR3 comprises 14 residues. CDR3 nucleotides: TGTGCCAGCATTAAACTAGCGGGAGCAGATACGCAGTATTTT. Translation gives CASIKLAGADTQYF.

In DNA, the CDR3 is TGCACCGCTACGATGAACACTGAAGCTTTCTTT. The encoded protein is CTATMNTEAFF. The chain links TRBV20-1 to TRBJ1-1; the D is unclear. CDR3 length equals 11 residues. CDR1 and CDR2 from the germline V gene are DFQATT and SNEGSKA (reference sequence).